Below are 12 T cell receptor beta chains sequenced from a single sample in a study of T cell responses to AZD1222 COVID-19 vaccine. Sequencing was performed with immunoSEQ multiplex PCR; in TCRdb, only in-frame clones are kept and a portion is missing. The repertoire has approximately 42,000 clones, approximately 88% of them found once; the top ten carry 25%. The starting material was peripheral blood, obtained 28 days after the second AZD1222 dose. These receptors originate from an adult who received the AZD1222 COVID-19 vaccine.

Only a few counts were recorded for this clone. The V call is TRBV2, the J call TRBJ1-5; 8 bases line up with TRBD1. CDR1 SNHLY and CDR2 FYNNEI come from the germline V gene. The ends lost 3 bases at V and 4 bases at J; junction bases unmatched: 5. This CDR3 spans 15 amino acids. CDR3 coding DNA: TGTGCCAGCAGTGAGCAGGGACAGGATAATCAGCCCCAGCATTTT. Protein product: CASSEQGQDNQPQHF.

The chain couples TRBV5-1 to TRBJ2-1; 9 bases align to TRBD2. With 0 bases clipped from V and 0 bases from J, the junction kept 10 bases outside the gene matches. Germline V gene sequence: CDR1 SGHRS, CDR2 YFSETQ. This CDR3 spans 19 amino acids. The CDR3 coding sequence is TGCGCCAGCAGCTTGGCCCGGCTAGCGGGGTCGAGCTCCTACAATGAGCAGTTCTTC. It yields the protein CASSLARLAGSSSYNEQFF.

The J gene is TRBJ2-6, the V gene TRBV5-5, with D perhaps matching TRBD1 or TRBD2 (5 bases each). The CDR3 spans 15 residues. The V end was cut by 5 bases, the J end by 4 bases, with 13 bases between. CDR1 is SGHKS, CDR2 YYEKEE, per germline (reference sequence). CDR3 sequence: CASRKGAGGANVLTF. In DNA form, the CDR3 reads TGTGCCAGCAGGAAAGGGGCGGGCGGGGCCAACGTCCTGACTTTC. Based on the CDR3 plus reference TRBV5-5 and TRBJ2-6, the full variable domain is DAGVTQSPTHLIKTRGQQVTLRCSPISGHKSVSWYQQVLGQGPQFIFQYYEKEERGRGNFPDRFSARQFPNYSSELNVNALLLGDSALYLCASRKGAGGANVLTFGAGSRLTVL.

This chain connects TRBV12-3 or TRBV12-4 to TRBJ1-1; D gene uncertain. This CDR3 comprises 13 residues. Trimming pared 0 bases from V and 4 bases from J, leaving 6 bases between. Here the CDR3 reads CASSLARVTEAFF. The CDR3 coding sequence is TGTGCCAGCAGTTTAGCGCGGGTCACTGAAGCTTTCTTT.

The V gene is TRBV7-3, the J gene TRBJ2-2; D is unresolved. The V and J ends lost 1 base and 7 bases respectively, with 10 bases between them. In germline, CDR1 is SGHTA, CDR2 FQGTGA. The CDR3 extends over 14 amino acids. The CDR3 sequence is CASSLSPGNGELFF. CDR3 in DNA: TGTGCCAGCAGCTTAAGTCCGGGCAACGGGGAGCTGTTTTTT.

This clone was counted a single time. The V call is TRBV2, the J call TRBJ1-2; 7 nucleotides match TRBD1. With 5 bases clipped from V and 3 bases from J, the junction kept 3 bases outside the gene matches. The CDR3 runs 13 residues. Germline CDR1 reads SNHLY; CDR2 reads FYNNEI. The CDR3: CASSLQGYYGYTF. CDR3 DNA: TGTGCCAGCAGTCTACAGGGGTACTATGGCTACACCTTC.

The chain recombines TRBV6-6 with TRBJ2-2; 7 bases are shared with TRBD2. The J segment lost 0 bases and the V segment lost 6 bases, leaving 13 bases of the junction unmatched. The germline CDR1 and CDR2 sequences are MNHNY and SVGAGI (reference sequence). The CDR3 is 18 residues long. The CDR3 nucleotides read TGTGCCAGCAGCCGATGGGGCCTAGCGGACGCGAACACCGGGGAGCTGTTTTTT. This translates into CASSRWGLADANTGELFF.

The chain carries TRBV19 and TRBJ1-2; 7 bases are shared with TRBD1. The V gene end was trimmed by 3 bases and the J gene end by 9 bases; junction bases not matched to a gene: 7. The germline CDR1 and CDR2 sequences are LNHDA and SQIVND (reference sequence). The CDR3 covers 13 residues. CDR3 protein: CASSIGQGGSYTF. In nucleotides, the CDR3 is TGTGCCAGTAGTATTGGGCAGGGGGGAAGCTACACCTTC.

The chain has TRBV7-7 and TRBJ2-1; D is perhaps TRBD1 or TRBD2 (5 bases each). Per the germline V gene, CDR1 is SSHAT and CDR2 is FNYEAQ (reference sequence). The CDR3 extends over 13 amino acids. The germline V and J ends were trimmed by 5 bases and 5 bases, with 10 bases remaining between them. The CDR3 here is CASSLGTNNEQFF. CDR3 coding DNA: TGTGCCAGCAGCCTCGGGACCAACAATGAGCAGTTCTTC. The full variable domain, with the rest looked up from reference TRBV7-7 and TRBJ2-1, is GAGVSQSPRYKVTKRGQDVTLRCDPISSHATLYWYQQALGQGPEFLTYFNYEAQPDKSGLPSDRFSAERPEGSISTLTIQRTEQRDSAMYRCASSLGTNNEQFFGPGTRLTVL.

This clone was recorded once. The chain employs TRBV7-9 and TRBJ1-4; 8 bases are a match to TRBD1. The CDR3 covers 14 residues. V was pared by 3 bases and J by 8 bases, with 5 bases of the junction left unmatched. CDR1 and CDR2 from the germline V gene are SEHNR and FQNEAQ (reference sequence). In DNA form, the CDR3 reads TGTGCCAGCAGCTTCGGACAGGGTGGCGAAAAACTGTTTTTT. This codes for CASSFGQGGEKLFF.

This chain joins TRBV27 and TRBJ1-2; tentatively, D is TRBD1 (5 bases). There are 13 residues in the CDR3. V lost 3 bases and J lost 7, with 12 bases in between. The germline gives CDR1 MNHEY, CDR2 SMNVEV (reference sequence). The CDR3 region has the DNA TGTGCCAGCAGTTTCAACGTTCAGGGTGGCTACACCTTC. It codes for CASSFNVQGGYTF.

CDR3 sequence reads: CASSLGQVYNQPQHF. Here the CDR3 DNA reads TGTGCCAGCAGCTTAGGGCAGGTTTACAATCAGCCCCAGCATTTT. V and J are TRBV7-3 and TRBJ1-5; no reliable D call. This CDR3 has 15 residues. Germline CDR1 reads SGHTA; CDR2 reads FQGTGA. The V end lost 2 bases, the J end lost 3 bases, and 11 bases lay between the germline ends.